Below, 19 T cell receptor beta chains from the same sample are listed, as sequenced in a study of tissue T cells after allogeneic stem cell transplantation. Produced via immunoSEQ multiplex PCR; TCRdb's table is partial and in-frame only. The sample consists of some 2,000 clones, 45% to 55% of them appearing once. Stated time point: mouse harvest day 14 after allogeneic transplant. Tail vein injection delivered 10^7 T-cell-depleted bone marrow cells and 10^6 splenic CD5+ T cells. Sequenced material: liver tissue. These receptor sequences come from a female BALB/c mouse given C57BL/6 T cells with graft-versus-host disease after an allogeneic hematopoietic cell transplant.

This clone appeared a few times. The genes are named according to mouse. The CDR3 goes on 1 residue after the read ends, and that part is filled in from the germline J gene. V is TRBV2 and J is TRBJ1-4; D is unresolved. V was shortened by 1 base and J by 0 bases, with 3 bases between the two germline ends. This CDR3 contains 14 residues. Germline-derived CDR1 and CDR2 are LGHNA and YSYQKL. This CDR3 reads CASSQGISNERLFF. Incomplete CDR3 DNA: TGTGCCAGCAGCCAAGGGATTTCCAACGAAAGATTATTT.

A word on this clone: The gene symbols are mouse symbols. The DNA read from the CDR3 is TGTGCCAGCAGCCAAGGGGTGGGTTCCAACGAAAGATTATTT. This gives the protein CASSQGVGSNERLF. From start to end, the CDR3 is CASSQGVGSNERLFF. This rearrangement joins TRBV5 to TRBJ1-4; D ambiguous. The read gets to within 1 residue of the CDR3 end, and the germline J gene fills in the rest. V was pared by 1 base and J by 1 base, with 7 bases between. Germline CDR1 and CDR2: LGHNA and YNLKQL (reference sequence). CDR3 length equals 15 residues.

Of note for this clone: Gene names are mouse gene names. The sequenced fragment ends 1 residue before the CDR3 boundary, so the rest is inferred from the germline J gene. The genes are TRBV26 and TRBJ2-7; 8 bases map to TRBD1. The junction had 4 bases not matched to a gene; V was cut back by 3 bases and J by 6 bases. Germline lookup yields CDR1 KGHPV and CDR2 FQNQEV (reference sequence). This CDR3 region has 13 residues. This chain's CDR3 is CASSLAGGVEQYF. Partial CDR3 DNA: TGTGCCAGCAGTCTCGCAGGGGGCGTTGAACAGTAC.

In this sample, this clone turned up a few times. Gene labels here are mouse ones. From the germline J gene comes the end of the CDR3, since the read stops 1 residue before it. The J gene is TRBJ2-1, the V gene TRBV17; the match to TRBD2 covers 8 bases. V gave up 4 bases and J gave up 7 bases; unmatched junction bases: 6. The germline V gene has CDR1 MNHDT and CDR2 YYDKIL. The CDR3 extends over 14 amino acids. The CDR3 DNA, read in part, is TGTGCTAGCAGTATGGGGGGGGCGGAGGCTGAGCAGTTC. This gives the protein CASSMGGAEAEQF. The entire CDR3 protein is CASSMGGAEAEQFF.

This clone was found a few times. Genes and germline come from the mouse. The read stops 1 residue short of the end of the CDR3; the missing end is completed from the germline J gene. The chain recombines TRBV13-2 with TRBJ2-4; 11 bases agree with TRBD1. V was pared by 4 bases and J by 2 bases, with 3 bases of the junction left unmatched. There are 15 residues in the CDR3. Germline CDR1 reads NNHNN; CDR2 reads SYGAGS (reference sequence). The CDR3 bases that were read are TGTGCCAGCGGTCGGGACAGGGGGTATCAAAACACCTTGTAC. It is translated as CASGRDRGYQNTLY. The whole CDR3 protein is CASGRDRGYQNTLYF.

Turning to this clone: Mouse names are used for the genes. The read halts 1 residue ahead of the CDR3 end, with the missing end drawn from the germline J gene. The chain links TRBV24 to TRBJ1-3; D remains ambiguous. Trimming stripped 2 bases from V and 0 bases from J, with 5 bases between. CDR3 length: 14 amino acids. Germline V gives CDR1 KGHTA, CDR2 FRNEEI. The CDR3 reads CASSLGNSGNTLYF. The sequenced CDR3 bases are TGTGCCAGCAGTCTGGGCAATTCTGGAAATACGCTCTAT.

About this clone: Mouse germline and gene names are used. Read sequence stops 1 residue before the CDR3 end, and the germline J gene provides the missing end. The chain joins TRBV12-2 to TRBJ1-3, with D unresolved. The CDR3 is made up of 13 amino acids. Trimming stripped 0 bases from V and 5 bases from J, with 7 bases between. Germline V gene sequence: CDR1 SGHLS, CDR2 HYDKME. Partial CDR3 DNA: TGTGCCAGCTCTCTCGAGAGGAGAAATACGCTCTAT. Amino acids: CASSLERRNTLY. The CDR3 as a whole reads CASSLERRNTLYF.

Notes on this clone: One junction end does not reproduce the germline sequence, and a read error may be involved. Germline and genes here are mouse. The read ends 1 residue early relative to the CDR3; the germline J gene fills the gap. V is TRBV4 and J is TRBJ1-5; the D is unclear. CDR3 length equals 13 residues. Per the germline V gene, CDR1 is LGHDT and CDR2 is YNNKQL (reference sequence). Partial CDR3 DNA: TGTGCCAGCAGCTCAACAGTCACCCAGCCTCCGCTT. It specifies CASSSTVTQPPL. The whole CDR3 sequence is CASSSTVTQPPLF.

This clone is large. Germline and genes here are mouse. Coverage ceases 1 residue before the CDR3 finishes, and the germline J gene fills in the end. The V gene is TRBV1, the J gene TRBJ1-3; D not resolved. Trimming pared 0 bases from V and 0 bases from J, leaving 0 bases between. Germline lookup yields CDR1 NSQYPW and CDR2 LRSPGD (reference sequence). The CDR3 runs to 13 residues. The chain's CDR3 is CTCSADSGNTLYF. CDR3 DNA (partial): TGCACCTGCAGTGCAGATTCTGGAAATACGCTCTAT.

Remarks on this clone: The genes are named according to mouse. The DNA ends 1 residue before the CDR3 does, and the rest of the CDR3 is filled in from the germline J gene. The V call is TRBV23, the J call TRBJ1-5; TRBD1, the table's D call, was not compared with the DNA. Germline CDR1 is KGHTA and CDR2 is FQNQQP. This CDR3 has 13 residues. The sequenced part of the CDR3 DNA is TGCTCCAGCAATGGCAGGGGAAACCAGGCTCCGCTT. This sequence encodes CSSNGRGNQAPL. The full CDR3 reads CSSNGRGNQAPLF.

As for this clone: The genes and germline here are from mouse. The sequence runs out 1 residue before the end of the CDR3; the remainder is reconstructed from the germline J gene. The genes are TRBV15 and TRBJ2-7; D ambiguous. CDR3 length: 14 residues. Germline values: CDR1 SGHND, CDR2 FRSKSL. Trimming stripped 1 base from V and 0 bases from J, with 7 bases between. CDR3 sequence: CASSLGGISYEQYF. CDR3 DNA, as far as it was read: TGTGCCAGCAGTTTAGGGGGAATCTCCTATGAACAGTAC.

This clone qualifies as medium-sized. The gene symbols are mouse symbols. The DNA read from the CDR3 is TGTGCCAGCAGCTTTGACTGGGGGGGTAACACCTTGTAC. It encodes CASSFDWGGNTLY. The whole CDR3 region reads CASSFDWGGNTLYF. The chain carries TRBV4 and TRBJ2-4; the match to TRBD2 covers 11 bases. The read ends 1 residue early relative to the CDR3; the germline J gene fills the gap. With 4 bases clipped from V and 6 bases from J, the junction kept 3 bases outside the gene matches. Germline-derived CDR1 and CDR2 are LGHDT and YNNKQL (reference sequence). CDR3 length: 14 residues.

A few counts support this clone. Gene labels here are mouse ones. The read comes to an end 1 residue before the CDR3 does, leaving the germline J gene to fill in the end. This rearrangement joins TRBV30 to TRBJ2-5; D call uncertain. CDR3 length equals 13 residues. The ends were cut back, 3 bases at V and 0 bases at J, with 7 bases in the middle. Germline V gene data show CDR1 as SQVVS and CDR2 as ANEGSEA. The sequenced part of the CDR3 DNA is TGTAGTTCTAGTTGGGTTAACCAAGACACCCAGTAC. Its translation is CSSSWVNQDTQY. The full CDR3 is CSSSWVNQDTQYF.

This clone turned up a few times. Genes and germline are mouse. The CDR3 end is not reached by the read, which stops 1 residue before it; the germline J gene fills it in. The chain is built from TRBV23 and TRBJ2-5; whether TRBD2, the table's D call, matches the DNA was not checked. From germline, CDR1 is KGHTA and CDR2 FQNQQP. This CDR3 comprises 14 residues. This CDR3 is CSSSPTGGQDTQYF. CDR3 DNA, as far as it was read: TGCTCCAGCAGTCCCACTGGGGGGCAAGACACCCAGTAC.

About this clone itself: Gene names are the mouse ones. Read data end 1 residue before the CDR3 end; the end is taken from the germline J gene. This rearrangement joins TRBV21 to TRBJ2-1, with 11 bases identical to TRBD2. TRBV21 is an ORF for which the function is uncertain. V was clipped by 6 bases and J by 7 bases; unmatched bases: 14. The CDR3 is made up of 17 amino acids. The part of the CDR3 DNA that was read is TGTGCTAGCAGCCAGTCCGGAACTGGGGGGGCGGGGGCTGAGCAGTTC. It encodes CASSQSGTGGAGAEQF. The entire CDR3 protein reads CASSQSGTGGAGAEQFF.

Turning to this clone: Gene names are the mouse ones. The observed sequence ends 1 residue before the CDR3 terminus, with the missing tail filled in from the germline J gene. This chain joins TRBV13-2 and TRBJ2-5; D not resolved. Trimming stripped 2 bases from V and 6 bases from J, with 4 bases between. The CDR3 is made up of 11 amino acids. Germline CDR1 reads NNHNN; CDR2 reads SYGAGS (reference sequence). The sequenced part of the CDR3 DNA is TGTGCCAGCGGTGACCGGGACACCCAGTAC. Its translation: CASGDRDTQY. In full, the CDR3 reads CASGDRDTQYF.

Worth noting for this clone: Gene and germline names: mouse. Coverage ceases 1 residue before the CDR3 finishes, and the germline J gene fills in the end. The rearrangement links TRBV13-3 to TRBJ1-5; no clear D. The V end was cut by 0 bases, the J end by 0 bases, with 7 bases between. The CDR3 covers 15 residues. Germline CDR1 is NNHDY and CDR2 is SYVADS. CDR3 residues: CASSDADDNNQAPLF. Partial CDR3 DNA: TGTGCCAGCAGTGATGCAGACGATAACAACCAGGCTCCGCTT.

The table lists this clone with a few counts. Gene labels here are mouse ones. Sequencing ends 1 residue short of the CDR3 end; the germline J gene provides the rest. This rearrangement joins TRBV2 to TRBJ2-7; no definite D call. The CDR3 totals 14 residues. Looked up from germline, CDR1 is LGHNA and CDR2 is YSYQKL. V was clipped by 4 bases and J by 0 bases, with 10 bases between them. Incomplete CDR3 DNA: TGTGCCAGCAGCCTCTACGGGAGCTCCTATGAACAGTAC. Residues: CASSLYGSSYEQY. The full-length CDR3 reads as CASSLYGSSYEQYF.

The table lists this clone with a few counts. Germline and genes: mouse. The CDR3 sequence is CSSSQSRENTLYF. CDR3 DNA, as far as it was read: TGCTCCAGCAGTCAATCCCGGGAAAACACCTTGTAC. The J gene is TRBJ2-4, the V gene TRBV23. With the read ending 1 residue before the CDR3 end, the germline J gene is used to fill in that end. Germline V gene lookup returns CDR1 KGHTA and CDR2 FQNQQP. The CDR3 totals 13 residues.